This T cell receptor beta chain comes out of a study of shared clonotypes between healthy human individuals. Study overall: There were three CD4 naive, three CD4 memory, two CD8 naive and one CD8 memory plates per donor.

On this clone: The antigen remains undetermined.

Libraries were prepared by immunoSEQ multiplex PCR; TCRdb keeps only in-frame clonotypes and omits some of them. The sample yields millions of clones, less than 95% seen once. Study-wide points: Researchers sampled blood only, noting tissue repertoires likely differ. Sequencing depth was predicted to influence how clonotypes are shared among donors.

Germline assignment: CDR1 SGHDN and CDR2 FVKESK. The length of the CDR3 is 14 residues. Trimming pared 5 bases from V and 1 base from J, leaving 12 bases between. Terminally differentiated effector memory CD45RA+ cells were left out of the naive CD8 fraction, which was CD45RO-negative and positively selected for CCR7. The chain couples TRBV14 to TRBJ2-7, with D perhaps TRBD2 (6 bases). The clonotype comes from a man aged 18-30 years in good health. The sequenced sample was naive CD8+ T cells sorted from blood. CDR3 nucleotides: TGTGCCAGCAGCTCGAGAGGGAGGTCCTACGAGCAGTACTTC. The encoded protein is CASSSRGRSYEQYF.